The source of this T cell receptor (beta chain) is a study of identical twins. Study findings and constraints: Models underestimated how often monozygotic twins shared out-of-frame TCR alpha. Partial confounding of zero-insertion analyses by invariant MAIT and iNKT cells was possible.

Between the trimmed V and J ends, which lost 2 bases and 2 bases, there was a span of 16 bases. Germline CDR1 MNHEY, CDR2 SVGEGT. The CDR3 length is 16 residues. This clonotype came up a few times. Its antigen is unidentified. In TCRdb, the 5' RACE reads were re-called with MiXCR into one record per CDR3 protein. The top ten hold approximately 0.52% of the sample, which has 500,000 to 650,000 distinct CDR3 sequences, approximately 20% seen once. The sample was also reused in another study, on yellow fever vaccine responses in identical twins.

Sequencing was performed on CD4+ T cells sorted from blood. The chain employs TRBV6-2 or TRBV6-3 and TRBJ2-7; possibly TRBD2 for D (7 bases). This receptor was taken from a woman in her late teens or twenties in good health. Written as DNA, the CDR3 is TGTGCCAGCAGTTACGGGGGCGGGAGACTCACCTACGAGCAGTACTTC. Its protein is CASSYGGGRLTYEQYF.